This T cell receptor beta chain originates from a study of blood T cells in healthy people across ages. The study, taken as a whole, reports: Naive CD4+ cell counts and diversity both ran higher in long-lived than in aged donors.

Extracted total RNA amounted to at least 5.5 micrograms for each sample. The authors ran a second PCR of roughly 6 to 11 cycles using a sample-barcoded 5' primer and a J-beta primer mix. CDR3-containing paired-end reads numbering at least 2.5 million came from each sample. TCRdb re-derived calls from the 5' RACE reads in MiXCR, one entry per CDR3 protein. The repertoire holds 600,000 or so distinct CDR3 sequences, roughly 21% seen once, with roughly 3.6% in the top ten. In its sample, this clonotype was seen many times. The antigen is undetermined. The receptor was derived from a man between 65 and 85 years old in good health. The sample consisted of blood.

The CDR3 DNA sequence: TGTGCCAGCAGGGCTAGCGGAACCTACGAGCAGTACTTC. This codes for CASRASGTYEQYF. The chain carries TRBV12-3 or TRBV12-4 and TRBJ2-7; TRBD2 agrees at 7 bases. There are 13 residues in the CDR3. The J segment lost 2 bases and the V segment lost 6 bases, leaving 4 bases of the junction unmatched.